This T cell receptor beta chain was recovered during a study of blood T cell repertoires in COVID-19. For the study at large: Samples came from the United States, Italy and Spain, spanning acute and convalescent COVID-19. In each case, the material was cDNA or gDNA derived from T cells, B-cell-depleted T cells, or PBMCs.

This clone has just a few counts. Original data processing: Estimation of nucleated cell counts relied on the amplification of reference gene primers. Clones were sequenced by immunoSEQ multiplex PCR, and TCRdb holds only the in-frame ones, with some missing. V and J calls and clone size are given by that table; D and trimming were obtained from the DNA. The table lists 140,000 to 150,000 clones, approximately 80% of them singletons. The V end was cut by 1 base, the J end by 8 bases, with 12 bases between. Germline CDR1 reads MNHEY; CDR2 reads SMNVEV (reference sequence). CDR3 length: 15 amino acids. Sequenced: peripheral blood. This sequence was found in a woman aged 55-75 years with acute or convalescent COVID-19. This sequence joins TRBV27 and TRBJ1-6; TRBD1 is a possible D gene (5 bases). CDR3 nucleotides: TGTGCCAGCAGTTTATATTGGGGGGAGGATTCACCCCTCCACTTT. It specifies CASSLYWGEDSPLHF.